This passage covers 8 T cell receptor beta chains from one sample sequenced in a study of T cell responses to AZD1222 COVID-19 vaccine listed by TCRdb under 2021. The time point label, read with the paper, signifies: baseline before first vaccination. Library preparation employed the immunoSEQ multiplex PCR assay. TCRdb stores this immuneACCESS table with in-frame sequences only. Part of the clones is absent; in the studies checked, under half of the shortfall reflects unresolved V genes, and no reason is known for the rest. In this sample the table shows approximately 130,000 clones, roughly 85% of which occur a single time. The ten largest clones take up approximately 8.8% of the sample. The input for sequencing was peripheral blood, taken on day 0 of AZD1222 vaccination. The receptors were sampled from an adult in good health.

V usage is TRBV7-6 and J usage is TRBJ2-5, with unresolved D. The CDR3 consists of 18 residues. Germline values: CDR1 SGHVS, CDR2 FNYEAQ. The V gene lost 4 bases and the J gene lost 5 bases, with 26 bases spanning the gap. Written as DNA, the CDR3 is TGTGCCAGCAGCTCGTCCAACTCGGTTGGAGCCCGCTTCGAGACCCAGTACTTC. Protein product: CASSSSNSVGARFETQYF.

This rearrangement joins TRBV10-3 to TRBJ1-1, with TRBD1 as a possible D gene (5 bases). This CDR3 is built from 13 residues. Germline CDR1 ENHRY, CDR2 SYGVKD. V shed 6 bases and J shed 3 bases, with 11 bases lying between them. The CDR3 region has the DNA TGTGCCATCAGGGGACCTGAGGACACTGAAGCTTTCTTT. Its translation is CAIRGPEDTEAFF.

This sequence joins TRBV7-8 and TRBJ2-1; 14 positions match TRBD2. The CDR3 sequence is 18 residues long. V lost 4 bases, J lost 5 bases, and 10 bases stayed unmatched. Per germline, CDR1 SGHVS and CDR2 FQNEAQ. The CDR3 protein is CASSSLVGLAGVNNEQFF. The CDR3 DNA follows: TGTGCCAGCAGCTCCTTGGTGGGACTAGCGGGAGTCAACAATGAGCAGTTCTTC. Supplemented by reference TRBV7-8 and TRBJ2-1, the full variable domain reads GAGVSQSPRYKVAKRGQDVALRCDPISGHVSLFWYQQALGQGPEFLTYFQNEAQLDKSGLPSDRFFAERPEGSVSTLKIQRTQQEDSAVYLCASSSLVGLAGVNNEQFFGPGTRLTVL.

This sequence joins TRBV5-5 and TRBJ2-1, with D perhaps TRBD1 (5 bases). The CDR3 runs to 13 residues. Trimming took off 2 bases at V and 8 bases at J, with 11 bases between the two ends. Germline CDR1 SGHKS, CDR2 YYEKEE (reference sequence). The CDR3, as DNA: TGTGCCAGCAGCTTAGACAGTTGGTATGAGCAGTTCTTC. The encoded protein is CASSLDSWYEQFF.

The gene calls are TRBV5-1 and TRBJ2-3, with 9 bases lining up with TRBD2. This CDR3 has 14 amino acids. Germline V gene sequence: CDR1 SGHRS, CDR2 YFSETQ. J lost 2 bases, V lost 7 bases, and 5 bases had no gene match. The CDR3: CASRAGGPTDTQYF. CDR3 in DNA: TGCGCCAGCCGGGCGGGGGGGCCCACAGATACGCAGTATTTT.

This sequence joins TRBV14 and TRBJ2-3, with D possibly matching TRBD1 (5 bases). Trimming shortened V by 4 bases and J by 7 bases, and 9 bases separated the two germline ends. The germline V gene encodes CDR1 SGHDN and CDR2 FVKESK. This CDR3 is built from 12 residues. CDR3 sequence: CASSPQGNTQYF. The CDR3 DNA reads TGTGCCAGCAGCCCCCAGGGAAATACGCAGTATTTT.

The J gene is TRBJ1-4, the V gene TRBV7-9; possible D gene TRBD1, 5 bases. Germline CDR1 is SEHNR and CDR2 is FQNEAQ (reference sequence). Trimming removed 8 bases from V and 3 bases from J, with 22 bases in between. The CDR3 extends over 17 amino acids. CDR3 in amino acids: CASSNGGGPGPNEKLFF. Written as DNA, the CDR3 is TGTGCCAGCTCCAATGGGGGGGGTCCCGGACCTAATGAAAAACTGTTTTTT.

The chain joins TRBV6-5 to TRBJ1-1; D is perhaps TRBD1 (5 bases). Germline lookup yields CDR1 MNHEY and CDR2 SVGAGI. The ends were cut back, 6 bases at V and 4 bases at J, with 12 bases in the middle. The length of the CDR3 is 13 residues. Here the CDR3 DNA reads TGTGCCAGCAGGGGACCCCAAGCCACTGAAGCTTTCTTT. Residues: CASRGPQATEAFF.